The T cell receptor beta chain described here comes from a study of shared clonotypes between healthy human individuals. This clone occurred many times. The data were produced by immunoSEQ multiplex PCR, yet TCRdb's version contains in-frame clones alone and is incomplete. The sample carries about 110,000 clones, less than 75% recorded once. This CDR3 is built from 19 residues. The germline V gene has CDR1 SSHAT and CDR2 FNYEAQ (reference sequence). Germline trimming cut 0 bases from V and 3 bases from J; bases unmatched to any gene: 6. The J gene is TRBJ2-2, the V gene TRBV7-7, with TRBD2 matching 14 bases. This TCR was recovered from a young woman in good health. Sample: memory CD8+ T cells sorted from blood. The subset was: CD45RO+ cells pooled with CCR7-negative TemRA cells. The CDR3 DNA is TGTGCCAGCAGCTTAGCGATTAGGACTAGCGGGAGGCACACCGGGGAGCTGTTTTTT. Amino acids: CASSLAIRTSGRHTGELFF.